This T cell receptor (beta chain) is from a study of T cells in localized non-small cell lung cancer. Germline V CDR1 and CDR2: MRHNA, SNTAGT. The CDR3 spans 10 residues. The V gene lost 4 bases and the J gene lost 4 bases, with 2 bases spanning the gap. Method: immunoSEQ multiplex PCR; TCRdb's copy keeps in-frame clones and lacks some. The table has 100,000 to 150,000 clones, more than 80% seen once. Regarding the study as a whole: Among the top 100 tumor clones, a median 57 appeared in adjacent lung. Highest T cell clonality was seen in uninvolved adjacent lung, surpassing that measured in tumor. Higher T cell density in the blood was associated with longer overall survival, whereas higher adjacent-lung clonality associated with shorter survival.

Worth noting for this clone: The antigen remains unidentified.

The TCR comes from a female donor older than 55 with stage I lung adenocarcinoma. This chain uses TRBV6-4 with TRBJ2-7; no definite D call. This specimen was peripheral blood, taken before any cancer treatment. The CDR3 is CASSVYEQYF. The CDR3 coding sequence is TGTGCCAGCAGTGTTTACGAGCAGTACTTC.